This TCR beta chain comes out of a study of beta chain features in type 1 diabetes. Unmatched junction bases numbered 5, after V lost 5 bases and J lost 1 base. Germline V gene data show CDR1 as SNHLY and CDR2 as FYNNEI. The CDR3 loop spans 14 amino acids. A remark on this clone: The target antigen is unknown.

Notes on the study in general: Whether TCRB rearrangement is influenced by HLA type was left unresolved in this analysis. Healthy donors had naive, central memory and Treg TCRB repertoires that appeared less similar than those seen among patients.

The single heparinised draw taken from each donor contained about 100 mL of blood on average. Isolation of CD4+ naive, central memory, regulatory and stem cell-like memory cells was achieved by sorting via CD45RO/CCR7/CD25/CD127/CD95/CD27. Expressed TCRB transcripts were sequenced, since all the RNA that had been isolated was reverse transcribed. TCRdb's copy holds only in-frame clones and misses some; the assay was immunoSEQ multiplex PCR. Of fewer than 250,000 clones detected, 12% to 15% appear once; the ten largest clones hold around 0.03%. This receptor was taken from a middle-aged woman in good health. The sequenced sample was naive CD4+ T cells from blood. The genes are TRBV2 and TRBJ2-7, with 7 bases matching TRBD1. The CDR3 nucleotides read TGTGCCAGCAGTAAGGACAGGAGGTCCTACGAGCAGTACTTC. Residues: CASSKDRRSYEQYF.